The 15 T cell receptor beta chains below all came from one sample that was sequenced in a study of shared clonotypes between healthy human individuals. Repertoires were generated with immunoSEQ multiplex PCR, while TCRdb's copy carries only in-frame clones and drops some. The table records some 2.1 million clones, about 95% of them present only once. CD45RO-negative, CCR7-positively selected cells formed the naive CD8 fraction, excluding terminally differentiated effector memory CD45RA+ cells. The sequenced sample was naive CD8+ T cells sorted from blood. Receptors originate from a young man in good health.

This rearrangement joins TRBV30 to TRBJ1-5; D gene unclear. The CDR3 extends over 13 amino acids. V dropped 0 bases and J dropped 0 bases, with 3 bases sitting between them. In germline, CDR1 is GTSNPN, CDR2 SVGIG (reference sequence). CDR3 amino acids: CAWSVYSNQPQHF. The CDR3 nucleotides are TGTGCCTGGAGTGTGTATAGCAATCAGCCCCAGCATTTT.

The chain couples TRBV7-9 to TRBJ1-1; D not resolved. The CDR3 is 14 amino acids. Germline values: CDR1 SEHNR, CDR2 FQNEAQ (reference sequence). Trimming took off 3 bases at V and 1 base at J, with 9 bases between the two ends. For the CDR3, the DNA is TGTGCCAGCAGCTTGAGAACACCGAACACTGAAGCTTTCTTT. Protein: CASSLRTPNTEAFF.

This chain joins TRBV27 and TRBJ2-5; 9 nucleotides align to TRBD1. Trimming removed 6 bases from V and 4 bases from J; junction bases left unmatched: 9. CDR1 and CDR2 from the germline V gene are MNHEY and SMNVEV (reference sequence). The CDR3 is 15 residues long. CDR3 nucleotides: TGTGCCAGCAGCCACACCGGGACAGGGCTAGAGACCCAGTACTTC. Residues: CASSHTGTGLETQYF.

The rearrangement links TRBV6-5 to TRBJ2-7; 8 nucleotides line up with TRBD1. The CDR3 has 15 residues. CDR1 and CDR2 from the germline V gene are MNHEY and SVGAGI. V was pared by 2 bases and J by 2 bases, with 5 bases of the junction left unmatched. CDR3 sequence: CASSYGGQAAYEQYF. CDR3 bases: TGTGCCAGCAGTTACGGGGGACAGGCGGCCTACGAGCAGTACTTC.

A word on this clone: Other DNA sequences of this sample code for an identical CDR3. V is TRBV7-9 and J is TRBJ1-1; maybe TRBD1 (6 bases). V lost 3 bases to trimming and J lost 1 base, with 9 bases between them. The CDR3 runs 14 residues. Germline V gene data show CDR1 as SEHNR and CDR2 as FQNEAQ (reference sequence). CDR3 protein: CASSFGGGNTEAFF. The CDR3 DNA sequence: TGTGCCAGCAGCTTCGGGGGCGGGAACACTGAAGCTTTCTTT. The full variable domain, in which reference TRBV7-9 and TRBJ1-1 provide the parts outside the CDR3, is DTGVSQNPRHKITKRGQNVTFRCDPISEHNRLYWYRQTLGQGPEFLTYFQNEAQLEKSRLLSDRFSAERPKGSFSTLEIQRTEQGDSAMYLCASSFGGGNTEAFFGQGTRLTVV.

Concerning this clone: The sample holds other DNA sequences that translate to the same CDR3. This chain connects TRBV10-1 to TRBJ2-7, with D unclear. Trimming pared 3 bases from V and 3 bases from J, leaving 3 bases between. The CDR3 is 11 amino acids. CDR1 and CDR2 (germline): WNHNN, SYGVQD (reference sequence). The CDR3 nucleotides read TGCGCCAGCAGTGATAGCTACGAGCAGTACTTC. Its translation is CASSDSYEQYF.

The chain uses TRBV7-2 and TRBJ1-1, with D possibly matching TRBD1 (6 bases). Germline CDR1 reads SGHTA; CDR2 reads FQGNSA. The ends were cut back, 7 bases at V and 0 bases at J, with 21 bases in the middle. The CDR3 loop spans 17 amino acids. The CDR3 sequence: CASTKPPGEDLNTEAFF. The CDR3, as DNA: TGTGCCAGCACGAAGCCCCCAGGGGAAGACTTGAACACTGAAGCTTTCTTT.

The chain links TRBV2 to TRBJ2-1; D possibly matches TRBD1 or TRBD2 (5 bases each). Trimming cost V 8 bases and J 5 bases, with 16 bases left between them. The length of the CDR3 is 14 residues. Germline CDR1 SNHLY, CDR2 FYNNEI. The chain's CDR3 is CASAHSGDDNEQFF. The CDR3 DNA is TGTGCCAGCGCTCATTCCGGGGACGACAATGAGCAGTTCTTC.

CDR3: CASNPDRGAGYEQYF. DNA of the CDR3: TGTGCCAGCAACCCGGACAGGGGCGCAGGGTACGAGCAGTACTTC. V gene TRBV2 combines with J gene TRBJ2-7, with 9 positions matching TRBD1. This CDR3 region has 15 residues. The V gene end was trimmed by 7 bases and the J gene end by 4 bases; junction bases not matched to a gene: 11. Germline CDR1 is SNHLY and CDR2 is FYNNEI. The complete variable domain, with remaining parts taken from reference TRBV2 and TRBJ2-7, reads EPEVTQTPSHQVTQMGQEVILRCVPISNHLYFYWYRQILGQKVEFLVSFYNNEISEKSEIFDDQFSVERPDGSNFTLKIRSTKLEDSAMYFCASNPDRGAGYEQYFGPGTRLTVT.

The chain has TRBV15 and TRBJ2-1, with 11 positions matching TRBD2. Germline CDR1 is LNHNV and CDR2 is YYDKDF (reference sequence). Trimming removed 3 bases from V and 4 bases from J; junction bases left unmatched: 8. The CDR3 consists of 17 residues. The CDR3 loop is CATSRGTSGSVYNEQFF. CDR3 nucleotides: TGTGCCACCAGCAGGGGTACTAGCGGGAGCGTGTACAATGAGCAGTTCTTC.

The genes are TRBV5-1 and TRBJ1-2, with 7 bases lining up with TRBD1. Germline CDR1 and CDR2: SGHRS and YFSETQ. The CDR3 is 14 amino acids. V lost 4 bases and J lost 4; bases outside the gene matches: 7. The CDR3 coding sequence is TGCGCCAGCAGCCCGGGGGACAGCGCCTATGGCTACACCTTC. This gives the protein CASSPGDSAYGYTF.

This clone was detected only once. The chain has TRBV27 and TRBJ1-5; D perhaps matches TRBD1 (6 bases). V lost 0 bases and J 2 bases, leaving 11 bases between the germline ends. Germline CDR1 MNHEY, CDR2 SMNVEV (reference sequence). This CDR3 is built from 16 residues. CDR3 in DNA: TGTGCCAGCAGTTTATCTTGGGGGGCGGGCAATCAGCCCCAGCATTTT. Protein product: CASSLSWGAGNQPQHF.

The chain is built from TRBV7-3 and TRBJ2-7, with D possibly matching TRBD2 (6 bases). CDR3 length: 14 residues. Germline V gene data show CDR1 as SGHTA and CDR2 as FQGTGA. V lost 5 bases, J lost 3 bases, and 14 bases lay in between. The CDR3 nucleotides are TGTGCCAGCAGCCCCGGCGGGGAAGACTACGAGCAGTACTTC. It yields the protein CASSPGGEDYEQYF.

In its sample, this clone was seen a few times. The identical CDR3 is also encoded by other nucleotide sequences in the sample. The chain carries TRBV10-2 and TRBJ2-7; D is perhaps TRBD2 (5 bases). Germline V CDR1 and CDR2: WSHSY, SAAADI. The CDR3 has 13 residues. V shed 2 bases and J shed 0 bases, with 5 bases lying between them. As DNA, the CDR3 is TGCGCCAGCAGTGAGGGGAGCTCCTACGAGCAGTACTTC. Residues: CASSEGSSYEQYF.

V usage is TRBV7-3 and J usage is TRBJ2-5; D uncertain. Trimming shortened V by 5 bases and J by 4 bases, and 11 bases separated the two germline ends. The length of the CDR3 is 13 residues. Germline CDR1 SGHTA, CDR2 FQGTGA. The CDR3 spells CASSPSSGETQYF. CDR3 nucleotides: TGTGCCAGCAGCCCTTCTAGTGGAGAGACCCAGTACTTC.